This TCR beta chain stems from a study of blood T cells in healthy people across ages. A minimum of 5.5 micrograms of total RNA was extracted per sample. Comments on this clonotype: Its specificity is unknown.

A second roughly 7 to 12 cycle PCR used barcoded and J-beta primers. Each of the cDNA molecules was tagged by a template-switch adaptor with 12 random nucleotides. A single record per CDR3 protein comes from TCRdb applying MiXCR to the 5' RACE reads. Among about 580,000 distinct CDR3 sequences listed, around 48% were seen once. Whole-study findings and limits: It was the long-lived donors that had more naive CD4+ cells and higher diversity than aged donors. The fall in TCR beta diversity per million T cells was roughly linear with age.

V was cut by 5 bases and J by 3 bases, with 13 bases left in between. This CDR3 has 14 amino acids. Germline CDR1 and CDR2: SGHTA and FQGNSA. The clonotype originates from a man aged 80 or over in good health. Sequenced sample: blood. This chain connects TRBV7-2 to TRBJ1-2; D might be TRBD1 (5 bases). The CDR3 DNA reads TGTACCAGCAGCCTGGCGGGGCCGGACTATGGCTACACCTTC. Translation: CTSSLAGPDYGYTF.